This entry lists 6 T cell receptor beta chains sequenced from one sample in a study of T cell repertoires in ileal Crohn's disease (dated by TCRdb to about 2019). The protocol used for the library was the immunoSEQ multiplex PCR assay. As stored in TCRdb, this immuneACCESS dataset retains in-frame rearrangements with V and J assigned. A fraction of the clones does not appear; measured against another copy, unresolved V genes explain less than half of the discrepancy, and the remainder lacks a known reason. This sample gives more than 4,000 clones in total; over 65% of them show up just once. The ten largest clones take up 16% of the sample. Sequencing input: ileal tissue. The receptors were sampled from an adult with Crohn's disease.

The V call is TRBV7-9, the J call TRBJ1-1; TRBD1 matches at 7 bases. V was pared by 6 bases and J by 3 bases, with 7 bases of the junction left unmatched. The CDR3 extends over 14 amino acids. Looked up from germline, CDR1 is SEHNR and CDR2 is FQNEAQ (reference sequence). This chain's CDR3 is CASSHRGSHTEAFF. The CDR3 bases are TGTGCCAGCAGTCACAGGGGTTCGCACACTGAAGCTTTCTTT.

The chain is built from TRBV7-9 and TRBJ1-3, with 8 nucleotides matching TRBD1. The CDR3 extends over 18 amino acids. Unmatched junction bases numbered 10, after V lost 0 bases and J lost 3 bases. Germline V gene lookup returns CDR1 SEHNR and CDR2 FQNEAQ (reference sequence). DNA of the CDR3: TGTGCCAGCAGCTTAGCCCAGGGAGGCAGGGGGCTTGGAAACACCATATATTTT. Its translation is CASSLAQGGRGLGNTIYF.

The chain employs TRBV4-1 and TRBJ2-7; 8 bases align to TRBD1. CDR1 is MGHRA, CDR2 YSYEKL, per germline. Trimming cost V 6 bases and J 1 base; bases outside gene matches: 5. CDR3 length: 14 residues. The chain's CDR3 is CASSSGQGSYEQYF. DNA of the CDR3: TGCGCCAGCAGTTCCGGACAGGGATCCTACGAGCAGTACTTC.

The CDR3 DNA follows: TGTGCCAGCAGGGTCAACGGAGTGAACACTGAAGCTTTCTTT. It codes for CASRVNGVNTEAFF. The chain has TRBV2 and TRBJ1-1; D not resolved. From germline, CDR1 is SNHLY and CDR2 FYNNEI. The CDR3 loop spans 14 amino acids. V was shortened by 6 bases and J by 0 bases, with 11 bases between the two germline ends.

V gene TRBV29-1 combines with J gene TRBJ2-7; 7 bases align to TRBD2. CDR3 length: 13 amino acids. The J segment lost 4 bases and the V segment lost 1 base, leaving 4 bases of the junction unmatched. CDR1 SQVTM and CDR2 ANQGSEA come from the germline V gene. Written as DNA, the CDR3 is TGCAGCGTTGAAGGGGGAGGGACTTACGAGCAGTACTTC. Protein product: CSVEGGGTYEQYF.

In DNA, the CDR3 is TGTGCCAGCACCCTAGAGGGGGCCTACAATGAGCAGTTCTTC. The encoded protein is CASTLEGAYNEQFF. The V and J genes are TRBV2 and TRBJ2-1; tentatively, D is TRBD1 (6 bases). CDR1 is SNHLY and CDR2 is FYNNEI in the germline V gene. Trimming left V 7 bases short and J 2 bases short, with 12 bases between. This CDR3 has 14 residues.